The entry below describes one TCR beta chain. The ends lost 4 bases at V and 7 bases at J; junction bases unmatched: 6. The CDR3 consists of 14 residues. Germline-derived CDR1 and CDR2 are SQVTM and ANQGSEA. In the study's own analysis: Reference gene primer amplification in the assay estimated nucleated cell counts. Clones were sequenced by immunoSEQ multiplex PCR, and TCRdb holds only the in-frame ones, with some missing. Clonal size and the V and J genes are those of that table, whereas D and trimming came from the DNA. The table records over 250,000 clones, about nine tenths of them present only once. The data derive from a study of blood T cell repertoires in COVID-19. The overall study: There were acute and convalescent COVID-19 samples, and they came from the United States, Italy and Spain. PBMCs, B-cell-depleted T cells, or T cells provided the cDNA or gDNA that made up the material.

Sequencing input: peripheral blood. The chain employs TRBV29-1 and TRBJ1-6, with 8 positions matching TRBD1. This TCR was sampled from a woman aged 60-70 years with acute or convalescent COVID-19. The CDR3 reads CSVGEGQANSPLHF. For the CDR3, the DNA is TGCAGCGTTGGGGAGGGACAGGCGAATTCACCCCTCCACTTT.